Below are 17 T cell receptor beta chains sequenced from a single sample in a study of blood T cell repertoires in COVID-19. Sequenced by immunoSEQ multiplex PCR; TCRdb stores in-frame clones only, minus some. This table has around 130,000 clones, approximately 90% appearing once. Source material: peripheral blood. Receptor source: a woman of 80 years or more with acute or convalescent COVID-19.

This clone was detected only a few times. V usage is TRBV2 and J usage is TRBJ1-5; no clear D gene. Trimming stripped 11 bases from V and 0 bases from J, with 8 bases between. This CDR3 has 12 residues. The germline V gene has CDR1 SNHLY and CDR2 FYNNEI. The CDR3 bases are TGTGCCGCGTCTTATAGCAATCAGCCCCAGCATTTT. Amino acids: CAASYSNQPQHF.

The chain has TRBV7-8 and TRBJ1-2; D is ambiguous. The CDR3 length is 13 residues. CDR1 is SGHVS, CDR2 FQNEAQ, per germline. V was trimmed by 5 bases and J by 8 bases, leaving 15 bases between them. CDR3 amino acids: CASSQQRIRGYTF. DNA of the CDR3: TGTGCCAGCAGCCAGCAGCGTATTCGGGGCTACACCTTC.

J is TRBJ2-1 and V is TRBV7-3; 11 positions agree with TRBD2. CDR1 is SGHTA, CDR2 FQGTGA, per germline. The CDR3 sequence is 17 residues long. Unmatched junction bases numbered 10, after V lost 4 bases and J lost 5 bases. Written as DNA, the CDR3 is TGTGCCAGCAGCTCCCGACTAGCGGGGAGCACCCACAATGAGCAGTTCTTC. As protein: CASSSRLAGSTHNEQFF. Supplemented by reference TRBV7-3 and TRBJ2-1, the full variable domain reads GAGVSQTPSNKVTEKGKYVELRCDPISGHTALYWYRQSLGQGPEFLIYFQGTGAADDSGLPNDRFFAVRPEGSVSTLKIQRTERGDSAVYLCASSSRLAGSTHNEQFFGPGTRLTVL.

The chain is built from TRBV3-1 (or the pseudogene TRBV3-2) and TRBJ2-5, with 11 bases aligning to TRBD2. This CDR3 has 13 residues. Trimming at V came to 8 bases and at J to 4 bases, leaving 3 bases not matched to a gene. Germline-derived CDR1 and CDR2 are LGHDT and YNNKEL (reference sequence). CDR3 DNA: TGTGCCAGCGTAGCGGGGGGGGGAGAGACCCAGTACTTC. Its protein product is CASVAGGGETQYF.

The V gene is TRBV3-1 (or the pseudogene TRBV3-2), the J gene TRBJ2-1, with D perhaps matching TRBD2 (6 bases). CDR1 is LGHDT, CDR2 YNNKEL, per germline (reference sequence). The CDR3 has 14 residues. V was trimmed by 3 bases and J by 12 bases, leaving 18 bases between them. Here the CDR3 reads CASSHNTQGLGQFF. CDR3 DNA: TGTGCCAGCAGCCATAACACCCAGGGACTCGGGCAGTTCTTC.

This rearrangement joins TRBV27 to TRBJ1-1; 7 nucleotides agree with TRBD1. The CDR3 is 16 residues long. Germline V gene lookup returns CDR1 MNHEY and CDR2 SMNVEV (reference sequence). J was trimmed by 1 base and V by 5 bases; bases with no gene match: 10. The CDR3 bases are TGTGCCAGCAGTCTTCAGACAGGGCGTAAGAACACTGAAGCTTTCTTT. It is translated as CASSLQTGRKNTEAFF.

This rearrangement joins TRBV6-2 or TRBV6-3 to TRBJ1-1; D not certain. The CDR3 loop spans 15 amino acids. Germline V lookup: CDR1 MNHEY, CDR2 SVGEGT. Trimming took off 3 bases at V and 2 bases at J, with 13 bases between the two ends. CDR3 DNA sequence: TGTGCCAGCAGTTATTTGAACAGACCTAACACTGAAGCTTTCTTT. It translates to CASSYLNRPNTEAFF.

The chain links TRBV2 to TRBJ1-1; no clear D gene. V lost 6 bases, J lost 4 bases, and 9 bases lay in between. Germline CDR1 SNHLY, CDR2 FYNNEI. This CDR3 is 12 amino acids long. CDR3 in amino acids: CASSPTGTEAFF. For the CDR3, the DNA is TGTGCCAGCAGCCCCACGGGCACTGAAGCTTTCTTT.

J is TRBJ1-2 and V is TRBV10-1; D not certain. Per the germline V gene, CDR1 is WNHNN and CDR2 is SYGVQD (reference sequence). The CDR3 extends over 14 amino acids. V gave up 0 bases and J gave up 6 bases, with 11 bases separating them. The CDR3 region is CASSESEGRDGYTF. The CDR3 DNA follows: TGCGCCAGCAGTGAGTCGGAGGGTCGCGATGGCTACACCTTC.

The chain combines TRBV5-5 with TRBJ1-3; D not resolved. Germline CDR1 SGHKS, CDR2 YYEKEE (reference sequence). V shed 1 base and J shed 2 bases, with 16 bases lying between them. CDR3 size: 17 residues. DNA for the CDR3: TGTGCCAGCAGCTTGCAGCCCCAGACAAGGACTGGAAACACCATATATTTT. Amino acids: CASSLQPQTRTGNTIYF.

The genes are TRBV5-1 and TRBJ1-4; D is unclear. V lost 0 bases to trimming and J lost 8 bases, with 11 bases between them. CDR1 is SGHRS, CDR2 YFSETQ, per germline. This CDR3 spans 14 amino acids. The CDR3 protein is CASSLDSSGEKLFF. The CDR3 bases are TGCGCCAGCAGCTTGGACAGTTCAGGAGAAAAACTGTTTTTT.

This clone has more than one count but fewer than ten. The chain has TRBV11-2 and TRBJ1-6, with D uncertain. Trimming left V 1 base short and J 0 bases short, with 16 bases between. Germline lookup yields CDR1 SGHAT and CDR2 FQNNGV. The CDR3 spans 19 residues. The CDR3 DNA reads TGTGCCAGCAGCTTAGTACGGAACAGATATTCCTCCTATAATTCACCCCTCCACTTT. It yields the protein CASSLVRNRYSSYNSPLHF.

This clone appeared a single time. V is TRBV20-1 and J is TRBJ2-1; D gene ambiguous. V shed 5 bases and J shed 5 bases, with 7 bases lying between them. Germline CDR1 DFQATT, CDR2 SNEGSKA (reference sequence). The CDR3 totals 11 residues. CDR3 protein: CSASGDNEQFF. CDR3 DNA: TGCAGTGCTTCCGGAGACAATGAGCAGTTCTTC.

This clone was found a few times. This rearrangement joins TRBV20-1 to TRBJ2-5, with unresolved D. The CDR3 spans 11 residues. Between the trimmed V and J ends, which lost 5 bases and 4 bases, there was a span of 8 bases. The germline CDR1 and CDR2 sequences are DFQATT and SNEGSKA (reference sequence). CDR3: CSALSRETQYF. The CDR3 DNA sequence: TGCAGTGCTCTTTCCCGAGAGACCCAGTACTTC.

This clone was recorded only once. The rearrangement joins TRBV3-1 (or the pseudogene TRBV3-2) to TRBJ2-2, with TRBD2 matching 11 bases. The germline gives CDR1 LGHDT, CDR2 YNNKEL (reference sequence). Trimming took 4 bases from V and 1 from J; bases not matched to a gene: 5. This CDR3 spans 17 amino acids. CDR3 amino acids: CASSPSSGGLNTGELFF. CDR3 DNA: TGTGCCAGCAGCCCATCTAGCGGGGGGCTGAACACCGGGGAGCTGTTTTTT.

In its sample, this clone was seen a few times. V is TRBV6-5 and J is TRBJ1-2; a weak D match, TRBD1 (6 bases). The V end lost 4 bases, the J end lost 4 bases, and 10 bases lay between the germline ends. Germline V CDR1 and CDR2: MNHEY, SVGAGI. The CDR3 covers 13 residues. CDR3 region: CASSSQGTYGYTF. The CDR3 DNA reads as TGTGCCAGCAGTTCCCAGGGGACCTATGGCTACACCTTC.

V and J are TRBV6-5 and TRBJ1-4, with 8 bases lining up with TRBD1. The germline V gene encodes CDR1 MNHEY and CDR2 SVGAGI. The CDR3 sequence is 14 residues long. V trimming: 10 bases; J trimming: 7 bases; junction bases outside the gene matches: 11. DNA of the CDR3: TGTGCCACCCGGAGGGGGCAGGGGGCTGAAAAACTGTTTTTT. Protein: CATRRGQGAEKLFF.